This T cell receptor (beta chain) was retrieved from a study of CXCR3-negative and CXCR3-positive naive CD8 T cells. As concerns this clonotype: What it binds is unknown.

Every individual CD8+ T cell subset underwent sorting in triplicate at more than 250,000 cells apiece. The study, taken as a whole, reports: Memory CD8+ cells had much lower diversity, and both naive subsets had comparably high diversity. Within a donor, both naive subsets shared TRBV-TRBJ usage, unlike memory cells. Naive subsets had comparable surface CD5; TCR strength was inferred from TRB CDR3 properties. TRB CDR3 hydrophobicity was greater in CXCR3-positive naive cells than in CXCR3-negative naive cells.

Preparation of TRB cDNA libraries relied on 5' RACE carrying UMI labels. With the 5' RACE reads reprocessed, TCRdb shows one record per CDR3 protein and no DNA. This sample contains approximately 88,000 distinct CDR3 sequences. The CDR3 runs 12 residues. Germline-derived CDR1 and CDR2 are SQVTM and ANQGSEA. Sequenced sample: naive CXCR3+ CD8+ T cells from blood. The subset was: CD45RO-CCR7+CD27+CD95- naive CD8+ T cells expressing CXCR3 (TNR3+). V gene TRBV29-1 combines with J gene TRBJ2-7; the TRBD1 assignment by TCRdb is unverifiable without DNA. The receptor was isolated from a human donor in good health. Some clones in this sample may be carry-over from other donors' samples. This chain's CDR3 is CSVDTGRYEQYF.